Listed below are T cell receptor beta chains from one sample, sequenced in a study of T cells in Graves' hyperthyroidism and ophthalmopathy. TCRdb ran MiXCR on the multiplex PCR reads and lists one entry per CDR3 protein. This sample carries about 400,000 distinct CDR3 sequences, about 14% of them seen once, and the ten largest clones take 25% to 30%. Input material: blood. The receptors here all came from a middle-aged man with Graves' ophthalmopathy. The CDR3 runs from the conserved cysteine through the conserved F or W. A D gene is named only where the DNA matches it firmly. Where a row states a size, it is once, few, many or the class of an expanded clone; other rows omit it.

v_gene	j_gene	abundance	d_gene	CDR3aa
TRBV3-1	TRBJ1-5	many	-	CASSPSPGSNQPQHF
TRBV7-8	TRBJ2-1	many	-	CASSHRANNEQFF
TRBV2	TRBJ2-7	-	TRBD2	CASSEVRLAGGHYEQYF
TRBV27	TRBJ1-5	once	-	CASSWKAGSNQPQHF
TRBV7-9	TRBJ2-5	-	TRBD2	CASSPRLAGEKTQYF
TRBV2	TRBJ2-1	-	TRBD1	CASSGGGFGYNEQFF
TRBV6-1	TRBJ2-3	few	TRBD1	CASNRGDTDTQYF
TRBV6-2/TRBV6-3	TRBJ1-1	-	-	CASRPRGGNTEAFF
TRBV2	TRBJ2-7	many	TRBD1	CASRRQGPTYEQYF
TRBV5-1	TRBJ1-1	many	-	CASSTQGGGMNTEAFF
TRBV20-1	TRBJ2-7	-	TRBD2	CSAPGLAKYEQYF
TRBV25-1	TRBJ2-2	few	TRBD2	CASTQLAGDTGELFF
TRBV5-1	TRBJ2-7	many	-	CASSGGNSYEQYF
TRBV4-2	TRBJ2-5	few	TRBD1	CASSATGGVGETQYF
TRBV2	TRBJ1-2	many	-	CASSSDRMYGYTF
TRBV5-1	TRBJ2-1	many	TRBD2	CASSFGTNYNEQFF
TRBV7-2	TRBJ2-7	few	TRBD2	CASSDQRGSEQYF
TRBV5-1	TRBJ2-2	few	TRBD2	CASSPKYRLAGVVGELFF
TRBV2	TRBJ1-5	-	-	CASSLGAGYQPQHF
TRBV18	TRBJ2-7	many	-	CASSPGVAGLYEQYF
TRBV7-8	TRBJ1-1	-	-	CASSLVWGVMNTEAFF
TRBV6-5	TRBJ1-1	-	TRBD1	CASSYTGAMNTEAFF
TRBV3-1	TRBJ2-3	-	-	CASQTGSTDTQYF
TRBV10-3	TRBJ2-1	-	-	CAISALGVDTYNEQFF
TRBV20-1	TRBJ2-1	few	TRBD1	CSARDRVDGEQFF
TRBV11-2	TRBJ2-2	many	-	CASSPPGGLLAGELFF
TRBV29-1	TRBJ2-3	-	-	CSVGDSRKVTQYF
TRBV20-1	TRBJ2-1	-	TRBD1	CSASGTGANEQFF
TRBV5-1	TRBJ2-5	many	TRBD1	CASSLAQVRTGKETQYF